The sequence of this T cell receptor beta chain was determined in a study of T cell clonotyping in hematopoietic cell transplantation. Study-level results: After transplant, recipient diversity fell while pathologically expanded clonotypes grew through day 180.

Sequencing was performed with immunoSEQ multiplex PCR; in TCRdb, only in-frame clones are kept and a portion is missing. The sample has under 6,500 clones, around 70% seen once. A note on this clone: Its antigen is not identified.

Looked up from germline, CDR1 is MNHEY and CDR2 is SVGAGI. The CDR3 has 12 residues. The ends lost 5 bases at V and 4 bases at J; junction bases unmatched: 1. The chain couples TRBV6-5 to TRBJ2-7, with 8 positions matching TRBD2. Sequencing used PBMCs, obtained 100 days after allogeneic stem cell transplant. The receptor was derived from a female patient aged 45-60 years who had an allogeneic stem cell transplant, so the T cells may come from the graft donor. Some clones in this sample may be carry-over from other donors' samples. CDR3 nucleotide sequence: TGTGCCAGCAGTACTAGCGGTTACGAGCAGTACTTC. Its translation is CASSTSGYEQYF.